The subject of this entry is one TCR beta chain. The clone's antigen remains unknown. Base qualities are not at hand, and no much larger clone is one base apart. Whole blood was collected in K2EDTA tubes by collaborating institutions according to the institutions' own protocols. For TCRbeta analysis, collaborators shipped samples in one of three forms: frozen whole blood, isolated PBMCs, or DNA extracted from either of those sample types. This specimen comes from a study of blood T cell repertoires in COVID-19 (TCRdb year 2020). Regarding the complete study: Collaborator samples came from the United States, Italy and Spain and covered acute and convalescent phases of COVID-19. The repertoires were made available in a free public database intended to serve as a resource for research on the immune response to SARS-CoV-2. Deeply sampled blood TCRbeta repertoires from subjects exposed to, actively infected with, or recovered from COVID-19 were included in the dataset. Where available, HLA class I and class II types were obtained from metadata supplied by the sample provider rather than from assay-based typing. The material from the prospective study consisted of cDNA or gDNA derived from T cells, B-cell-depleted T cells, or PBMCs. Samples were obtained from the ongoing ImmuneRACE study (first 160 participants) and from about 1,300 subjects provided by 6 global collaborators. The sample metadata nearly always contained a de-identified subject ID, COVID-19 status, age in years and sex. What the research found in general, with its limitations: The quantity of clinical and demographic metadata differed by source and by participant and was supplied without curation.

TCRbeta CDR3 regions were amplified from genomic DNA by means of the immunoSEQ Assay, a bias-controlled multiplex PCR. For the original study's pipeline: Within the assay, amplification of reference gene primers was used to estimate how many nucleated cells each sample contained. Sequence reads were collapsed and filtered to measure the absolute abundance of every unique TCRbeta CDR3 rearrangement. Productive Simpson clonality was computed per sample as the square root of Simpson's diversity index over productive rearrangements. Sourced from immuneACCESS, this table was stored by TCRdb with only in-frame sequences that have V and J called. A share of the clones is absent; for the studies checked, an unresolved V gene accounts for under half, and the remainder has no known explanation. V and J calls and clone size are given by that table; D and trimming were obtained from the DNA. The sample table lists about 270,000 clones, around nine tenths of them with a count of one. Approximately 9.7% of the sample goes to the ten largest clones.

The TCR sequence derives from a man aged 40-49 years with active or convalescent COVID-19. Source material: peripheral blood.

The CDR3 sequence is CASSSQSSGNTIYF. The DNA is as follows: TGTGCCAGCAGTTCACAGTCCTCTGGAAACACCATATATTTT. Recombination connected TRBV6-5 to TRBJ1-3; too little of a D gene remains to name it. Relative to germline, V is 4 bases shorter and J is 0 bases shorter, with 7 bases between their ends. Counted from cysteine to phenylalanine, this CDR3 has 14 amino acids. Only the CDR3 part of the read is kept: 42 bases, read in frame from the first base. From a lookup of the germline V gene, CDR1 and CDR2 are MNHEY and SVGAGI.